This passage covers 24 T cell receptor beta chains from one sample sequenced in a study of early T cells in non-severe SARS-CoV-2 infection. MiXCR, run by TCRdb on the 5' RACE reads, gives a single entry per CDR3 protein. The table records more than 85,000 distinct CDR3 sequences, approximately 15% of them present only once. Material: whole blood. All receptors come from an adult who was a healthcare worker with PCR-confirmed SARS-CoV-2 infection or an uninfected control (not recorded which).

V usage is TRBV7-2 and J usage is TRBJ2-7; D is undetermined. This CDR3 spans 13 amino acids. Trimming took 5 bases from V and 3 from J, leaving 11 bases between them. Germline CDR1 SGHTA, CDR2 FQGNSA. In DNA form, the CDR3 reads TGTGCCAGCAGCCCGTACATAAACTACGAGCAGTACTTC. Amino acid sequence: CASSPYINYEQYF.

This chain links TRBV29-1 with TRBJ1-3; a weak D match, TRBD1 (5 bases). Germline V CDR1 and CDR2: SQVTM, ANQGSEA. The CDR3 runs to 13 residues. Trimming took 6 bases from V and 2 from J, leaving 11 bases between them. CDR3 sequence reads: CSVKDRAGNTIYF. The CDR3 DNA sequence: TGCAGCGTCAAAGACAGAGCTGGAAACACCATATATTTT.

The gene calls are TRBV20-1 and TRBJ2-1, with D tentatively TRBD1 (6 bases). Trimming stripped 1 base from V and 7 bases from J, with 14 bases between. Looked up from germline, CDR1 is DFQATT and CDR2 is SNEGSKA (reference sequence). This CDR3 contains 14 residues. The CDR3 coding sequence is TGCAGTGCTAGAGGCCAGGGGTTTTGGAATGAGCAGTTCTTC. This encodes CSARGQGFWNEQFF.

The chain is built from TRBV5-5 and TRBJ2-3; 9 bases map to TRBD2. The germline V gene has CDR1 SGHKS and CDR2 YYEKEE (reference sequence). Trimming took 2 bases from V and 4 from J; bases not matched to a gene: 8. The CDR3 extends over 16 amino acids. CDR3 in amino acids: CASSFSHTSGPDTQYF. The CDR3 DNA reads TGTGCCAGCAGCTTCTCCCACACTAGCGGGCCAGATACGCAGTATTTT.

This clonotype was counted many times. The rearrangement uses TRBV20-1 and TRBJ1-1, with 7 bases matching TRBD1. Germline V gene lookup returns CDR1 DFQATT and CDR2 SNEGSKA (reference sequence). V gave up 5 bases and J gave up 4 bases; unmatched junction bases: 10. This CDR3 region has 14 residues. The CDR3 DNA reads as TGCAGTGCTCGACAGGGAATAGGGGGCACTGAAGCTTTCTTT. Its translation: CSARQGIGGTEAFF.

This clonotype was seen a few times. This sequence joins TRBV10-2 and TRBJ2-7; 14 nucleotides line up with TRBD2. CDR1 is WSHSY and CDR2 is SAAADI in the germline V gene. The ends lost 0 bases at V and 6 bases at J; junction bases unmatched: 4. CDR3 length: 16 residues. The CDR3 nucleotides are TGCGCCAGCAGTGAGTCCAGACTAGCGGGAGGGTCCGAGCAGTACTTC. This codes for CASSESRLAGGSEQYF.

This clonotype was counted ten times or more. The CDR3 region has the DNA TGTGCCAGCAGGCAGCACATGAACACTGAAGCTTTCTTT. Its translation: CASRQHMNTEAFF. J is TRBJ1-1 and V is TRBV11-2; unclear D gene. Looked up from germline, CDR1 is SGHAT and CDR2 is FQNNGV. The CDR3 spans 13 residues. Deletions cut 6 bases from V and 0 bases from J, with 8 bases between.

The chain employs TRBV20-1 and TRBJ2-7; D uncertain. The CDR3 runs 15 residues. Germline values: CDR1 DFQATT, CDR2 SNEGSKA (reference sequence). With 0 bases removed from V and 4 bases from J, the gap between germline ends came to 16 bases. DNA of the CDR3: TGCAGTGCTAGAGATACGATCCGATTAAGTTACGAGCAGTACTTC. Translation: CSARDTIRLSYEQYF.

This chain uses TRBV13 with TRBJ2-7, with 15 bases that match TRBD2. Germline values: CDR1 PRHDT, CDR2 FYEKMQ (reference sequence). The junction had 7 bases not matched to a gene; V was cut back by 1 base and J by 0 bases. CDR3 length: 19 residues. Written as DNA, the CDR3 is TGTGCCAGCAGCTTAGAGGGACTAGCGGGAGGCCAGGCCTCCTACGAGCAGTACTTC. It encodes CASSLEGLAGGQASYEQYF.

J is TRBJ2-6 and V is TRBV24-1; no reliable D call. CDR3 length: 15 residues. The V gene's germline CDR1 is KGHDR and CDR2 SFDVKD. Trimming pared 5 bases from V and 4 bases from J, leaving 11 bases between. CDR3 in DNA: TGTGCCACCAGTGTTGTGAACTCCGGGGCCAACGTCCTGACTTTC. Protein product: CATSVVNSGANVLTF.

The chain recombines TRBV27 with TRBJ2-3; 10 bases agree with TRBD2. V lost 2 bases, J lost 1 base, and 0 bases stayed unmatched. CDR3 size: 15 residues. Germline V gene lookup returns CDR1 MNHEY and CDR2 SMNVEV (reference sequence). The CDR3: CASSLGTSGTDTQYF. DNA for the CDR3: TGTGCCAGCAGTTTAGGGACTAGCGGCACAGATACGCAGTATTTT.

The chain employs TRBV27 and TRBJ2-1, with TRBD2 identical over 8 bases. The CDR3 extends over 14 amino acids. Germline values: CDR1 MNHEY, CDR2 SMNVEV (reference sequence). V dropped 5 bases and J dropped 1; count of bases not matched to a gene: 1. The CDR3 sequence is CASSVAGSYNEQFF. In DNA form, the CDR3 reads TGTGCCAGCAGTGTAGCGGGATCCTACAATGAGCAGTTCTTC.

There are a few counts of this clonotype. This chain joins TRBV7-8 and TRBJ2-6; D gene uncertain. Trimming pared 3 bases from V and 0 bases from J, leaving 9 bases between. The germline gives CDR1 SGHVS, CDR2 FQNEAQ. The CDR3 length is 16 residues. Written as DNA, the CDR3 is TGTGCCAGCAGCTTGACCGTCTACTCTGGGGCCAACGTCCTGACTTTC. Translating gives CASSLTVYSGANVLTF.

This clonotype was detected many times. V is TRBV29-1 and J is TRBJ2-2; 8 bases fit TRBD2. The CDR3 runs 15 residues. V gave up 5 bases and J gave up 1 base; unmatched junction bases: 6. Germline CDR1 SQVTM, CDR2 ANQGSEA. The CDR3 loop reads CSVRAGGVNTGELFF. CDR3 nucleotide sequence: TGCAGCGTTCGGGCGGGGGGTGTGAACACCGGGGAGCTGTTTTTT.

The chain employs TRBV7-9 and TRBJ1-6; D is ambiguous. Between the trimmed V and J ends, which lost 5 bases and 0 bases, there was a span of 8 bases. The CDR3 is 15 residues long. Germline V gives CDR1 SEHNR, CDR2 FQNEAQ (reference sequence). DNA of the CDR3: TGTGCCAGCAGCCGCCAGAGCTCCTATAATTCACCCCTCCACTTT. This gives the protein CASSRQSSYNSPLHF.

The chain carries TRBV27 and TRBJ1-2; D is perhaps TRBD1 (5 bases). V was clipped by 6 bases and J by 6 bases, with 20 bases between them. CDR3 size: 15 residues. Germline loops: CDR1 MNHEY, CDR2 SMNVEV (reference sequence). The CDR3 here is CASSSYATGSNGYTF. CDR3 bases: TGTGCCAGCAGCTCATACGCCACAGGTAGCAATGGCTACACCTTC.

The chain uses TRBV5-1 and TRBJ2-5; no clear D gene. In germline, CDR1 is SGHRS, CDR2 YFSETQ. The CDR3 covers 13 residues. The V and J ends lost 3 bases and 0 bases respectively, with 6 bases between them. The chain's CDR3 is CASSWGNQETQYF. In DNA, the CDR3 is TGCGCCAGCAGCTGGGGTAACCAAGAGACCCAGTACTTC.

In this sample, this clonotype turned up a few times. J is TRBJ2-5 and V is TRBV12-3 or TRBV12-4, with D uncertain. The CDR3 covers 15 residues. V lost 2 bases to trimming and J lost 3 bases, with 13 bases between them. Written as DNA, the CDR3 is TGTGCCAGCAGTTTATCTGGGATTGGGAAAGAGACCCAGTACTTC. Its translation: CASSLSGIGKETQYF.

Only a few counts were recorded for this clonotype. V usage is TRBV29-1 and J usage is TRBJ1-4; tentative D call: TRBD1 (5 bases). Per the germline V gene, CDR1 is SQVTM and CDR2 is ANQGSEA. This CDR3 contains 12 residues. Trimming shortened V by 7 bases and J by 8 bases, and 14 bases separated the two germline ends. CDR3 sequence (DNA): TGCAGCGGCCAAACAGGAGGCGAAAAACTGTTTTTT. It encodes CSGQTGGEKLFF.

This clonotype occurred a few times. The chain joins TRBV6-2 or TRBV6-3 to TRBJ2-1, with TRBD2 matching over 12 bases. Germline V lookup: CDR1 MNHEY, CDR2 SVGEGT. The CDR3 extends over 16 amino acids. With V trimmed by 4 bases and J by 7 bases, 8 bases remained unmatched. CDR3 region: CASSSGLAGPKNEQFF. In DNA form, the CDR3 reads TGTGCCAGCAGTTCGGGACTAGCGGGCCCAAAGAATGAGCAGTTCTTC.

This clonotype appeared a few times. The CDR3, as DNA: TGTGCCATCAGTGAGACAGCCCCTCTAGGTGGCTACACCTTC. Translation gives CAISETAPLGGYTF. The chain combines TRBV10-3 with TRBJ1-2; D unclear. With 2 bases removed from V and 7 bases from J, the gap between germline ends came to 14 bases. This CDR3 comprises 14 residues. Germline CDR1 ENHRY, CDR2 SYGVKD.

The rearrangement joins TRBV28 to TRBJ2-1; a weak D match, TRBD1 (6 bases). Germline values: CDR1 MDHEN, CDR2 SYDVKM. There are 14 residues in the CDR3. V was pared by 5 bases and J by 2 bases, with 10 bases between. The CDR3 region is CASSPPGAYNEQFF. In nucleotides, the CDR3 is TGTGCCAGCAGTCCCCCAGGGGCCTACAATGAGCAGTTCTTC.

This clonotype was observed a handful of times. This chain uses TRBV9 with TRBJ2-3; TRBD1 agrees at 8 bases. Germline V gene sequence: CDR1 SGDLS, CDR2 YYNGEE. CDR3 size: 15 residues. The ends lost 4 bases at V and 1 base at J; junction bases unmatched: 5. The CDR3 loop is CASSIDRGGTDTQYF. The CDR3, as DNA: TGTGCCAGCAGCATAGACAGGGGTGGCACAGATACGCAGTATTTT.

This clonotype was counted at least ten times. This chain joins TRBV7-8 and TRBJ2-7; D uncertain. Trimming stripped 5 bases from V and 2 bases from J, with 16 bases between. The CDR3 consists of 15 residues. Germline lookup yields CDR1 SGHVS and CDR2 FQNEAQ. CDR3 amino acids: CASSTLNPTTYEQYF. In nucleotides, the CDR3 is TGTGCCAGCAGCACCCTTAACCCGACAACCTACGAGCAGTACTTC. Looking up the rest from reference TRBV7-8 and TRBJ2-7 gives the full variable domain: GAGVSQSPRYKVAKRGQDVALRCDPISGHVSLFWYQQALGQGPEFLTYFQNEAQLDKSGLPSDRFFAERPEGSVSTLKIQRTQQEDSAVYLCASSTLNPTTYEQYFGPGTRLTVT.